Following are 7 T cell receptor delta chains from one sample sequenced in a study of delta chains in infants with herpesvirus infections. Gamma-chain- and delta-chain-specific primers converted PBMC RNA into TCR cDNA. TCRdb re-analyzed the RT-PCR reads via CATT. The data contain 1,000 to 1,500 delta-chain clones, about 33% of them seen just once; the ten biggest clones take up approximately 23%. The material sequenced was peripheral blood, taken at time point 2 of longitudinal follow-up. These receptors were collected from a human donor who was a Ugandan infant, either HIV-exposed or HIV-unexposed (not recorded which).

This clone was seen only a few times. The gene calls are TRDV1 and TRDJ1, with 9 bases fitting TRDD3. The CDR3 is 21 residues long. The junction had 19 bases not matched to a gene; V was cut back by 2 bases and J by 0 bases. The germline V gene encodes CDR1 TSWWSYY and CDR2 QGS. The DNA for the CDR3 is TGTGCTCTTGGGGAAGGTTTCCATTGGGGGATAATAGGTCCAGACACCGATAAACTCATCTTT. It codes for CALGEGFHWGIIGPDTDKLIF.

In this sample, this clone turned up a few times. This chain uses TRDV2 with TRDJ1; 9 positions match TRDD3. CDR1 is GEAIGNYY and CDR2 is EKD in the germline V gene. CDR3 length equals 17 residues. The junction had 13 bases not matched to a gene; V was cut back by 3 bases and J by 3 bases. The CDR3 DNA reads as TGTGCCTGTGACGCCACGAGGACCCGGGGGATACCCGATAAACTCATCTTT. Its translation is CACDATRTRGIPDKLIF.

Written as DNA, the CDR3 is TGTGCTCTTGGGGGCTCCGGGCGCGAACTGGGGTTTTACACCGATAAACTCATCTTT. Protein sequence: CALGGSGRELGFYTDKLIF. The chain carries TRDV1 and TRDJ1; 7 bases map to TRDD3. This CDR3 is built from 19 residues. The V gene end was trimmed by 4 bases and the J gene end by 0 bases; junction bases not matched to a gene: 17. Germline V gene data show CDR1 as TSWWSYY and CDR2 as QGS.

On this clone itself: A far larger clone is one base from this, pointing to a likely read error. The chain is built from TRAV38-2/DV8 and TRDJ1; 12 positions agree with TRDD3. CDR1 and CDR2 (germline): TSESDYY, QEAYKQQN. The CDR3 covers 20 residues. The V segment lost 5 bases and the J segment 0 bases; nucleotides outside the gene matches: 17. CDR3 nucleotide sequence: TGTGCTTATAGTGAGGTAGTGCACTGGGGGATACTAGGGGACACCGATAAACTCATCTTT. It specifies CAYSEVVHWGILGDTDKLIF.

This CDR3 reads CACDASFPTGGPLYTDKLIF. In DNA form, the CDR3 reads TGTGCCTGTGACGCCTCTTTCCCTACTGGGGGACCGCTGTACACCGATAAACTCATCTTT. The J gene is TRDJ1, the V gene TRDV2; 9 bases fit TRDD3. CDR3 length equals 20 residues. Germline V gives CDR1 GEAIGNYY, CDR2 EKD. With V trimmed by 3 bases and J by 0 bases, 19 bases remained unmatched.

This clone was found a few times. Other DNA sequences in the sample encode the same CDR3. The V call is TRAV29/DV5, the J call TRDJ1, with TRDD3 identical over 8 bases. There are 22 residues in the CDR3. Looked up from germline, CDR1 is NSMFDY and CDR2 is ISSIKDK. V trimming: 0 bases; J trimming: 0 bases; junction bases outside the gene matches: 25. In nucleotides, the CDR3 is TGTGCAGCAAGCGAGGGCCTTCTCCGACTGGGGGCTTTCCCTTTGTACACCGATAAACTCATCTTT. Amino acid sequence: CAASEGLLRLGAFPLYTDKLIF.

By proportion, this clone is medium-sized. This chain uses TRDV1 with TRDJ1; maybe TRDD2 (5 bases). CDR1 TSWWSYY and CDR2 QGS come from the germline V gene. Trimming cost V 5 bases and J 0 bases, with 19 bases left between them. This CDR3 region has 17 residues. The CDR3, as DNA: TGTGCTCTTGGGACCCCTCCTAGCCAGCCGTACACCGATAAACTCATCTTT. Amino acids: CALGTPPSQPYTDKLIF.